This TCR beta chain was captured by sequencing in a study of blood T cells in healthy people across ages. This clonotype appeared a few times. Combining a sample-barcoded 5' primer with a J-beta primer mix, a second PCR ran for roughly 7 to 11 cycles. TCRdb called the 5' RACE reads again in MiXCR, with one record for every CDR3 protein. Of some 1.5 million distinct CDR3 sequences listed, 28% are singletons. This CDR3 is 15 amino acids long. V lost 8 bases to trimming and J lost 3 bases, with 17 bases between them. CDR1 SNHLY and CDR2 FYNNEI come from the germline V gene. Each donor was a healthy Caucasian individual from Russia, aged about 6 to 95.

Sequencing was performed on blood. The J gene is TRBJ2-1, the V gene TRBV2; D is tentatively TRBD1 or TRBD2 (6 bases each). This receptor was identified in a woman aged 25 to 39 in good health. CDR3 in DNA: TGTGCCAGCGTTTGGGGGGACAAGGACTACAATGAGCAGTTCTTC. It encodes CASVWGDKDYNEQFF. The full variable domain, with the rest looked up from reference TRBV2 and TRBJ2-1, is EPEVTQTPSHQVTQMGQEVILRCVPISNHLYFYWYRQILGQKVEFLVSFYNNEISEKSEIFDDQFSVERPDGSNFTLKIRSTKLEDSAMYFCASVWGDKDYNEQFFGPGTRLTVL.